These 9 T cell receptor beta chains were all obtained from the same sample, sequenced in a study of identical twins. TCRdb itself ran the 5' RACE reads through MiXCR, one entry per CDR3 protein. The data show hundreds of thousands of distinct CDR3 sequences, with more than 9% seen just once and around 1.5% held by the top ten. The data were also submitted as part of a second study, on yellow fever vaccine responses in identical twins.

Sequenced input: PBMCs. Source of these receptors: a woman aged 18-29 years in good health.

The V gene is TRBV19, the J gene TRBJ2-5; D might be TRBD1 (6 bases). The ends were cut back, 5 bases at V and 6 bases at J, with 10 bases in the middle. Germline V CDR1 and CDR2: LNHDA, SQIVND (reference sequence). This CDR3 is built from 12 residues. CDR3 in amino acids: CASSSGVKTQYF. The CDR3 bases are TGTGCCAGTAGTTCAGGGGTAAAGACCCAGTACTTC. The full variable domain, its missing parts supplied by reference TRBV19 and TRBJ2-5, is DGGITQSPKYLFRKEGQNVTLSCEQNLNHDAMYWYRQDPGQGLRLIYYSQIVNDFQKGDIAEGYSVSREKKESFPLTVTSAQKNPTAFYLCASSSGVKTQYFGPGTRLLVL.

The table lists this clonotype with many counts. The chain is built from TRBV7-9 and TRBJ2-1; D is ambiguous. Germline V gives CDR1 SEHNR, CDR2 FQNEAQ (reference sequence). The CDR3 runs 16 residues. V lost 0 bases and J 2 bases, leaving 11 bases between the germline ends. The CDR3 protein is CASSLAGVSAYNEQFF. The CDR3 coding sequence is TGTGCCAGCAGCTTAGCGGGCGTATCTGCCTACAATGAGCAGTTCTTC.

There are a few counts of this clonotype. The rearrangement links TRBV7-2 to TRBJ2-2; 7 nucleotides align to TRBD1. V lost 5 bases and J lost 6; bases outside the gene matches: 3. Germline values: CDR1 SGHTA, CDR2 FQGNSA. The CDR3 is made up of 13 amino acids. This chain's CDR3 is CASSMTGPGELFF. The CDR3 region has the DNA TGTGCCAGCAGCATGACAGGGCCCGGGGAGCTGTTTTTT.

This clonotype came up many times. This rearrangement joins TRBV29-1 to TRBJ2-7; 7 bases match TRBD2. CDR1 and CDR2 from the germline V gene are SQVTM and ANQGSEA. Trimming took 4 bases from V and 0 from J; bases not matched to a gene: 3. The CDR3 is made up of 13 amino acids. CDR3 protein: CSVVTSDSYEQYF. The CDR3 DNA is TGCAGCGTTGTCACTAGCGACTCCTACGAGCAGTACTTC.

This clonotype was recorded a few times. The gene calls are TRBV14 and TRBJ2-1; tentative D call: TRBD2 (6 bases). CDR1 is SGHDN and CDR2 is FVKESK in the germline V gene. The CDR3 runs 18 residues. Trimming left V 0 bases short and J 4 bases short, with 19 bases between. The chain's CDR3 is CASSQEGGEYREYNEQFF. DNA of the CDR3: TGTGCCAGCAGCCAAGAAGGAGGGGAGTACCGCGAGTACAATGAGCAGTTCTTC.

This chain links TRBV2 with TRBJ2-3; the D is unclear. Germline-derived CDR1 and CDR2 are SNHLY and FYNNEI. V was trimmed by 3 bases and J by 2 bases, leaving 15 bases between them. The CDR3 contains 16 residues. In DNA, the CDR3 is TGTGCCAGCAGTGATCGGCCCCAACTATACACAGATACGCAGTATTTT. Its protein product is CASSDRPQLYTDTQYF.

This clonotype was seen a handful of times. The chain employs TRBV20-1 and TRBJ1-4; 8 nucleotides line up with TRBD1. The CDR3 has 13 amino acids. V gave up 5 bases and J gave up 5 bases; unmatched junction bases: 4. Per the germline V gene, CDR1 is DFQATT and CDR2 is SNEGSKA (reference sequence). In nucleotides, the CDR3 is TGCAGTGCTCGGGACAGGCAAAATGAAAAACTGTTTTTT. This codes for CSARDRQNEKLFF.

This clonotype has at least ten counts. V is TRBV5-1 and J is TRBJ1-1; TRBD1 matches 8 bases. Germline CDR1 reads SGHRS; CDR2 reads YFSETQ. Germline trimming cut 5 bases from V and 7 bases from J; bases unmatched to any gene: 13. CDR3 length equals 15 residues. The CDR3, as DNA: TGCGCCAGCAGACTTGATGGACAGGGAATAGGTGAAGCTTTCTTT. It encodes CASRLDGQGIGEAFF.

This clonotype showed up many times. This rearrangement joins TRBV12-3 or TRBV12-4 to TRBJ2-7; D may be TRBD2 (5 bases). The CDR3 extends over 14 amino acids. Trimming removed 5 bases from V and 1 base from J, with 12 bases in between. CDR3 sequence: CASSRTLDSYEQYF. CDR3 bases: TGTGCCAGCAGTCGTACACTAGATTCCTACGAGCAGTACTTC.